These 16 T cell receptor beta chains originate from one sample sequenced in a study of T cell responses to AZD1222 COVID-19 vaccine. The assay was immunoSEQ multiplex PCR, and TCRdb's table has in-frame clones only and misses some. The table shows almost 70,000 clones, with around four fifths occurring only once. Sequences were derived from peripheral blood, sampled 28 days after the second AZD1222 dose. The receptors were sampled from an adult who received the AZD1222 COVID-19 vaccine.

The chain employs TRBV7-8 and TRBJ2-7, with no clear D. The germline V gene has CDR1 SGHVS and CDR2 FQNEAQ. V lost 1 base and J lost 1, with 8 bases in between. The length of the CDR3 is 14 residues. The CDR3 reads CASSLDTVSYEQYF. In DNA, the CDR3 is TGTGCCAGCAGCTTAGATACGGTTTCCTACGAGCAGTACTTC.

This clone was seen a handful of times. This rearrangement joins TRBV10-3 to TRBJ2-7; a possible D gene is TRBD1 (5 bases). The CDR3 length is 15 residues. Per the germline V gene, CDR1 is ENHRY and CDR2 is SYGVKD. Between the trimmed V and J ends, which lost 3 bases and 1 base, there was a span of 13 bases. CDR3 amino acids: CAISDPAGMSYEQYF. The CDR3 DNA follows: TGTGCCATCAGTGATCCGGCAGGGATGTCCTACGAGCAGTACTTC.

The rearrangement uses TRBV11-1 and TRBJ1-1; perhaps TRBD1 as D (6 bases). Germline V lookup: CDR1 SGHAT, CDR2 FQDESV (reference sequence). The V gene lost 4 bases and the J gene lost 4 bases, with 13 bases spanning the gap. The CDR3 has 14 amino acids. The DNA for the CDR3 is TGTGCCAGCAGCTGGGCCCAGGGGAGCACTGAAGCTTTCTTT. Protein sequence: CASSWAQGSTEAFF.

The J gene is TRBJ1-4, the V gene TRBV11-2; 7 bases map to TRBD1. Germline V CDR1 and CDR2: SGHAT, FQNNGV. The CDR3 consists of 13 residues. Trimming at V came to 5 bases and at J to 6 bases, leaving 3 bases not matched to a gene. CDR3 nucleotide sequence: TGTGCCAGCAGCAGGGGACAGTATGAAAAACTGTTTTTT. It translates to CASSRGQYEKLFF.

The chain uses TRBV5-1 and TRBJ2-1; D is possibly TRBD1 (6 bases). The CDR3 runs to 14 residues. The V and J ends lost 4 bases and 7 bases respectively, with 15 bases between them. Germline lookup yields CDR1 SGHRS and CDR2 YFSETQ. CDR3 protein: CASSPLAGANEQFF. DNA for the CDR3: TGCGCCAGCAGCCCACTTGCAGGGGCGAATGAGCAGTTCTTC.

For the CDR3, the DNA is TGTGCCACCAGTGATAGAGCGGGAGGATTTAGGTTGAACACCGGGGAGCTGTTTTTT. Translating it yields CATSDRAGGFRLNTGELFF. The chain carries TRBV24-1 and TRBJ2-2; 9 positions agree with TRBD2. V lost 3 bases, J lost 1 base, and 11 bases stayed unmatched. Germline CDR1 KGHDR, CDR2 SFDVKD. This CDR3 comprises 19 residues.

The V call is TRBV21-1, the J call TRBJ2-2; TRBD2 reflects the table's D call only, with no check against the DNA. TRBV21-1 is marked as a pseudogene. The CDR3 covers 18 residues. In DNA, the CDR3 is TGTGCCAGCACCCCGGTCGAGCGGCGTCTCGGAGAGGCCGGGGAGCTGTTTTTT. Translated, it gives CASTPVERRLGEAGELFF.

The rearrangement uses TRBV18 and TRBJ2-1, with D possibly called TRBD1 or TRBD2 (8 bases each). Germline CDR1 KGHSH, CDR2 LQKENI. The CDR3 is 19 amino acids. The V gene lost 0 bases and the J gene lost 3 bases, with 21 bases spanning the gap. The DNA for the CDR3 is TGTGCCAGCTCACCACCCAATAGCGGGACAGGACCGAACTACAATGAGCAGTTCTTC. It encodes CASSPPNSGTGPNYNEQFF.

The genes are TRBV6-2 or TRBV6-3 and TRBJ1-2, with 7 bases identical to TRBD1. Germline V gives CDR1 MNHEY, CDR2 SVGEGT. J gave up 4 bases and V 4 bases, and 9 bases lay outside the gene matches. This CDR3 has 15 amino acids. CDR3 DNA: TGTGCCAGCAGTTCCGACTCGACAGGGCTCTATGGCTACACCTTC. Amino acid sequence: CASSSDSTGLYGYTF.

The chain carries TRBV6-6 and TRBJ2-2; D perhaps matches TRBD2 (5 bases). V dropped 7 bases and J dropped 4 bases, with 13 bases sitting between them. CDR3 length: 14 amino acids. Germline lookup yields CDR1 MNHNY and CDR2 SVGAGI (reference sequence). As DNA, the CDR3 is TGTGCCAGCACCTTAGAGGGCAGCACCGGGGAGCTGTTTTTT. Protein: CASTLEGSTGELFF.

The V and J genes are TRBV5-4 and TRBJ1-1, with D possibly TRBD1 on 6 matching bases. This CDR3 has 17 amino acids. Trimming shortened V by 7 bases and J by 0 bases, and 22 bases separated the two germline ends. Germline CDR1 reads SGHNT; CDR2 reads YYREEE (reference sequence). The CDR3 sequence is CASRFTTGKALNTEAFF. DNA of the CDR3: TGTGCCAGCCGATTCACCACAGGGAAGGCCCTGAACACTGAAGCTTTCTTT.

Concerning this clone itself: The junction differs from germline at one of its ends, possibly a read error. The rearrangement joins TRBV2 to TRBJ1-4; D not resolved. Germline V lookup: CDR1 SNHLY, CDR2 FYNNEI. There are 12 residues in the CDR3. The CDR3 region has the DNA TGTGCCAGCGGTATAACCGACGAAAACCTGTTTTTT. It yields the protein CASGITDENLFF.

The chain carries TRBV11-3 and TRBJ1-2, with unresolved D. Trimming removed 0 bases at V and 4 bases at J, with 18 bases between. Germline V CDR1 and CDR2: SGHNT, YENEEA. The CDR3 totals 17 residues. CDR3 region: CASSLEVSRPGGYGYTF. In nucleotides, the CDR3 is TGTGCCAGCAGCTTAGAGGTATCTCGGCCGGGAGGCTATGGCTACACCTTC.

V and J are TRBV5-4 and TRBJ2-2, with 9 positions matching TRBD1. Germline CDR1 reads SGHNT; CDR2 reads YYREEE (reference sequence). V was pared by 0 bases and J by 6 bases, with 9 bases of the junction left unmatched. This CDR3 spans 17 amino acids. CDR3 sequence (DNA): TGTGCCAGCAGCTTGGGGGGGGGACAGGGATACGCCGGGGAGCTGTTTTTT. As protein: CASSLGGGQGYAGELFF.

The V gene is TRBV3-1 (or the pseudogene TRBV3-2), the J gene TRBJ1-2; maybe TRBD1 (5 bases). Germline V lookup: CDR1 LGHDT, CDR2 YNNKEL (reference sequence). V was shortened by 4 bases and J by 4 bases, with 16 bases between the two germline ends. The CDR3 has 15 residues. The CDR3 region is CASSLAVGTFYGYTF. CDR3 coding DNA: TGTGCCAGCAGCCTAGCGGTAGGGACCTTCTATGGCTACACCTTC.

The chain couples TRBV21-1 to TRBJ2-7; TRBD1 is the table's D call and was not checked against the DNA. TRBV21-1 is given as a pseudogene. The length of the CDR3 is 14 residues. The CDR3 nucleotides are TGTGCCAGCAGCAATACAGGTGGGTCTTACGAGCAGTACTTC. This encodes CASSNTGGSYEQYF.